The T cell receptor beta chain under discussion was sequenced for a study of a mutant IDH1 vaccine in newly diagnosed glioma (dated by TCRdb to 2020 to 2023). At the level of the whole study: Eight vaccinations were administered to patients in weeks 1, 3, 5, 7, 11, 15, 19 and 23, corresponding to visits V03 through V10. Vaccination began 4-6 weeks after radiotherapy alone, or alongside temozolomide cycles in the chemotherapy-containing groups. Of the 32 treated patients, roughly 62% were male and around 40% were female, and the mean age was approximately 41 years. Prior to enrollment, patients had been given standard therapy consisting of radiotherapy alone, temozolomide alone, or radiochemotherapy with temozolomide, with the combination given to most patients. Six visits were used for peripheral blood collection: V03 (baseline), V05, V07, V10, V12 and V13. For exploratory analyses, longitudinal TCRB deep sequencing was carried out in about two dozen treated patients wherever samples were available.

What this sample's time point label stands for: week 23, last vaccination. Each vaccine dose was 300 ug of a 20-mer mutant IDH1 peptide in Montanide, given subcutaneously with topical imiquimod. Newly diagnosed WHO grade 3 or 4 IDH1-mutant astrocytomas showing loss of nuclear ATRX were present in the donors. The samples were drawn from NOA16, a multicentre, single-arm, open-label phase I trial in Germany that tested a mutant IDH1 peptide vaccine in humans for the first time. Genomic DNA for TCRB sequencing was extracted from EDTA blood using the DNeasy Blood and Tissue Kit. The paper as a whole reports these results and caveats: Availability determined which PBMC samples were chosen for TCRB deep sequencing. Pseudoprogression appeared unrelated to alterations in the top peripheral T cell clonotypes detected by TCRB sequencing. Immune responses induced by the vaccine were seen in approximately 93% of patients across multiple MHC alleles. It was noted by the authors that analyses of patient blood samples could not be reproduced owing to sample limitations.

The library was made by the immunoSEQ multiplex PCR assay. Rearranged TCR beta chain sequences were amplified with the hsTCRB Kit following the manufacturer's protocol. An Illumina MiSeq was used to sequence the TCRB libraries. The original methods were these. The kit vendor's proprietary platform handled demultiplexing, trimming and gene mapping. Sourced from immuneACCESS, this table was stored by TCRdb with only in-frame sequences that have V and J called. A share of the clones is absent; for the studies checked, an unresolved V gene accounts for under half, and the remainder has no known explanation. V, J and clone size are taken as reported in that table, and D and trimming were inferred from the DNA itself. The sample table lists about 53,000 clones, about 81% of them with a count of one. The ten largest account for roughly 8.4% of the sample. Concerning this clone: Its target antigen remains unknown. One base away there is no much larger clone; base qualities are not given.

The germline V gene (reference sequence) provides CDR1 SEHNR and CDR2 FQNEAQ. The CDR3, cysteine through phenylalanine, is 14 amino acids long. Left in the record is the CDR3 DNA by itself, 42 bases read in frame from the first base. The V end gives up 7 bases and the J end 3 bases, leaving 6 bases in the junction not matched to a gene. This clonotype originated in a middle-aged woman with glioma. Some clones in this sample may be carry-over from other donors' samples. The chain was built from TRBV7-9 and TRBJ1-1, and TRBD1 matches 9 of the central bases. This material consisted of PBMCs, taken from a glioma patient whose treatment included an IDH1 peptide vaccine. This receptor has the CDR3 CASNRQGEDTEAFF. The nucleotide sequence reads TGTGCCAGCAACCGACAGGGGGAGGACACTGAAGCTTTCTTT.